These 16 T cell receptor beta chains came from one sample sequenced in a study of cytomegalovirus exposure and HLA in healthy donors. PCR primers comprised 60 Vbeta and 13 Jbeta primers. The protocol was immunoSEQ multiplex PCR, while the TCRdb copy is restricted to in-frame clones and leaves out a portion. The table shows 150,000 to 200,000 clones, with under 80% occurring only once. Sequencing used PBMCs. The receptors come from a human donor in good health.

V gene TRBV10-1 combines with J gene TRBJ1-4; 7 bases match TRBD1. Unmatched junction bases numbered 9, after V lost 6 bases and J lost 8 bases. CDR1 and CDR2 (germline): WNHNN, SYGVQD (reference sequence). CDR3 length: 14 residues. The CDR3 reads CASSPTGSLEKLFF. As DNA, the CDR3 is TGCGCCAGCAGCCCGACAGGGAGCTTGGAAAAACTGTTTTTT.

This clone was recorded a few times. The chain recombines TRBV9 with TRBJ2-7; 8 bases match TRBD1. Germline loops: CDR1 SGDLS, CDR2 YYNGEE. V lost 0 bases and J lost 6; bases outside the gene matches: 2. There are 13 residues in the CDR3. The CDR3 sequence: CASSVDTGGEQYF. CDR3 bases: TGTGCCAGCAGCGTAGACACAGGGGGCGAGCAGTACTTC. Supplemented by reference TRBV9 and TRBJ2-7, the full variable domain reads DSGVTQTPKHLITATGQRVTLRCSPRSGDLSVYWYQQSLDQGLQFLIQYYNGEERAKGNILERFSAQQFPDLHSELNLSSLELGDSALYFCASSVDTGGEQYFGPGTRLTVT.

The genes are TRBV19 and TRBJ1-6; 9 bases are a match to TRBD1. The CDR3 spans 15 residues. The germline V gene encodes CDR1 LNHDA and CDR2 SQIVND (reference sequence). With V trimmed by 3 bases and J by 8 bases, 5 bases remained unmatched. CDR3 in amino acids: CASSITGGRYSPLHF. In DNA form, the CDR3 reads TGTGCCAGTAGTATCACAGGGGGCAGATATTCACCCCTCCACTTT.

J is TRBJ2-3 and V is TRBV7-9, with 10 bases aligning to TRBD1. This CDR3 region has 16 residues. Germline V gene lookup returns CDR1 SEHNR and CDR2 FQNEAQ (reference sequence). V was clipped by 2 bases and J by 2 bases; unmatched bases: 4. CDR3 protein: CASSLLGTGVTDTQYF. CDR3 DNA sequence: TGTGCCAGCAGCTTACTGGGGACAGGGGTCACAGATACGCAGTATTTT.

The chain employs TRBV18 and TRBJ2-5; 8 positions match TRBD1. The end of the DNA fits TRBJ2-7 better, so the J call may be wrong. The CDR3 extends over 14 amino acids. Germline assignment: CDR1 KGHSH and CDR2 LQKENI. CDR3: CASSPGQGAYEQYF. The DNA of the CDR3 is TGTGCCAGCTCGCCCGGACAGGGAGCCTACGAGCAGTACTTC.

The chain joins TRBV7-9 to TRBJ2-5, with a weak D call TRBD2 (5 bases). Germline values: CDR1 SEHNR, CDR2 FQNEAQ (reference sequence). This CDR3 comprises 15 residues. V lost 5 bases to trimming and J lost 2 bases, with 15 bases between them. CDR3 coding DNA: TGTGCCAGCAGCCAGCCCCGGGGTGGGCAAGAGACCCAGTACTTC. Translated: CASSQPRGGQETQYF.

The chain combines TRBV9 with TRBJ1-2; 8 bases align to TRBD1. Per germline, CDR1 SGDLS and CDR2 YYNGEE. V gave up 4 bases and J gave up 8 bases; unmatched junction bases: 13. This CDR3 has 15 amino acids. The CDR3 DNA is TGTGCCAGCAGCCGAGACTCGACAGGGGTGGGCGGCTACACCTTC. This gives the protein CASSRDSTGVGGYTF.

The J gene is TRBJ1-1, the V gene TRBV11-3, with a tentative D call TRBD1 (5 bases). V was cut by 1 base and J by 5 bases, with 11 bases left in between. Germline CDR1 SGHNT, CDR2 YENEEA. This CDR3 spans 14 amino acids. The CDR3 loop is CASSLVPGDTEAFF. For the CDR3, the DNA is TGTGCCAGCAGCTTAGTGCCGGGGGATACTGAAGCTTTCTTT.

The chain employs TRBV11-2 and TRBJ1-6; D possibly corresponds to TRBD1 (5 bases). This CDR3 has 15 residues. The V gene's germline CDR1 is SGHAT and CDR2 FQNNGV. Trimming removed 3 bases from V and 6 bases from J, with 12 bases in between. CDR3: CASSFMGQSNSPLHF. CDR3 coding DNA: TGTGCCAGCAGCTTTATGGGGCAGAGTAATTCACCCCTCCACTTT.

This clone was found many times. J is TRBJ2-3 and V is TRBV29-1; 11 nucleotides agree with TRBD1. Unmatched junction bases numbered 7, after V lost 4 bases and J lost 4 bases. This CDR3 region has 15 residues. Germline V CDR1 and CDR2: SQVTM, ANQGSEA. The CDR3 DNA sequence: TGCAGCGTTGCCGGGGACAGGGGGAGGGCAGATACGCAGTATTTT. Its translation is CSVAGDRGRADTQYF.

V and J are TRBV11-2 and TRBJ1-1, with 8 bases fitting TRBD1. CDR1 SGHAT and CDR2 FQNNGV come from the germline V gene. The CDR3 sequence is 17 residues long. With 5 bases clipped from V and 4 bases from J, the junction kept 15 bases outside the gene matches. The CDR3 spells CASSPGLNTGGSTEAFF. Written as DNA, the CDR3 is TGTGCCAGCAGCCCGGGGTTGAATACAGGGGGGTCCACTGAAGCTTTCTTT.

The J gene is TRBJ1-5, the V gene TRBV2; tentatively, D is TRBD1 (6 bases). Germline CDR1 and CDR2: SNHLY and FYNNEI. CDR3 length: 14 residues. The V end was cut by 4 bases, the J end by 6 bases, with 13 bases between. Here the CDR3 DNA reads TGTGCCAGCAGTGGGGACCAGGGGAGTCAGCCCCAGCATTTT. Residues: CASSGDQGSQPQHF.

The chain combines TRBV7-3 with TRBJ1-2; TRBD1 aligns across 8 bases. There are 15 residues in the CDR3. Germline-derived CDR1 and CDR2 are SGHTA and FQGTGA. The V segment lost 4 bases and the J segment 5 bases; nucleotides outside the gene matches: 9. Written as DNA, the CDR3 is TGTGCCAGCAGCTCCCTGGGCGGACAGGGATATGGCTACACCTTC. Translated, it gives CASSSLGGQGYGYTF.

The chain uses TRBV13 and TRBJ1-3; weak D call: TRBD1 (5 bases). Germline V gives CDR1 PRHDT, CDR2 FYEKMQ (reference sequence). Trimming took 5 bases from V and 0 from J, leaving 17 bases between them. This CDR3 spans 17 amino acids. CDR3 in amino acids: CASSLGFGDFSGNTIYF. The DNA for the CDR3 is TGTGCCAGCAGCCTGGGCTTCGGGGACTTCTCTGGAAACACCATATATTTT.

The chain uses TRBV19 and TRBJ1-5; D gene unclear. Per germline, CDR1 LNHDA and CDR2 SQIVND (reference sequence). V was shortened by 4 bases and J by 4 bases, with 5 bases between the two germline ends. The CDR3 totals 12 residues. For the CDR3, the DNA is TGTGCCAGTAGTAGTGTAAATCAGCCCCAGCATTTT. Amino acids: CASSSVNQPQHF.

The chain combines TRBV19 with TRBJ1-3; the D is unclear. Germline values: CDR1 LNHDA, CDR2 SQIVND (reference sequence). This CDR3 has 14 residues. V shed 1 base and J shed 0 bases, with 4 bases lying between them. The CDR3 coding sequence is TGTGCCAGTAGTATAGCAAACTCTGGAAACACCATATATTTT. Amino acid sequence: CASSIANSGNTIYF.